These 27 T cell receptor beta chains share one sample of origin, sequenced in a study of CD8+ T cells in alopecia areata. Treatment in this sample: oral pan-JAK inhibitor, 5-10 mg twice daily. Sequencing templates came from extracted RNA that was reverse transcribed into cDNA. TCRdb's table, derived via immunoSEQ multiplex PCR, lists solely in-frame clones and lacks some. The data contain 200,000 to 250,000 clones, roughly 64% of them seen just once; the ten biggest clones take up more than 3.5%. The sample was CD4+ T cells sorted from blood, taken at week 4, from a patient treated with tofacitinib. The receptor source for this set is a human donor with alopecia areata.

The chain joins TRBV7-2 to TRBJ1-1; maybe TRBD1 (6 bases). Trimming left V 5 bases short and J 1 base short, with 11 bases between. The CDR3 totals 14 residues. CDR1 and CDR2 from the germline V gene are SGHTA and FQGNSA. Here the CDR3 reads CASSRQQGNTEAFF. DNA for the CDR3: TGTGCCAGCAGCCGCCAACAGGGGAACACTGAAGCTTTCTTT.

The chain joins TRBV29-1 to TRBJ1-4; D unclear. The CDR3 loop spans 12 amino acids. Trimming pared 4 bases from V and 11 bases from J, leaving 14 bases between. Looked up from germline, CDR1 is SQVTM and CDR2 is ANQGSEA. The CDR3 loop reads CSVAFRDGKLFF. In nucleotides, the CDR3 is TGCAGCGTTGCTTTTAGGGATGGGAAACTGTTTTTT.

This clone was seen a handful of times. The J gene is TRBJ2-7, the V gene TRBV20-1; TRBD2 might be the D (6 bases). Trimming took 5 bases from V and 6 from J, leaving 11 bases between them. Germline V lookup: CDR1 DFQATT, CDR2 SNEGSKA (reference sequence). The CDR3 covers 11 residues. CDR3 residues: CSASAGFEQYF. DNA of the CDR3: TGCAGTGCTTCGGCGGGGTTCGAGCAGTACTTC.

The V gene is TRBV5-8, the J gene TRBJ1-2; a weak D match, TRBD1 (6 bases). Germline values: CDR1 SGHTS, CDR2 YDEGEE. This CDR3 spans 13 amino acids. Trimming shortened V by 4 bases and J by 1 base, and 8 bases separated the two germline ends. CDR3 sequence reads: CASSRTVNYGYTF. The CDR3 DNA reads TGTGCCAGCAGCCGGACAGTTAACTATGGCTACACCTTC.

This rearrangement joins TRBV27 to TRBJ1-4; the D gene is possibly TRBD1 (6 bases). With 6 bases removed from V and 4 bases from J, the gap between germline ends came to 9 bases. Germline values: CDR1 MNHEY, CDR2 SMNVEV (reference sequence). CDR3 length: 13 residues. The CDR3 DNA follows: TGTGCCAGCAGGAGGACAGATAATGAAAAACTGTTTTTT. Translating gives CASRRTDNEKLFF.

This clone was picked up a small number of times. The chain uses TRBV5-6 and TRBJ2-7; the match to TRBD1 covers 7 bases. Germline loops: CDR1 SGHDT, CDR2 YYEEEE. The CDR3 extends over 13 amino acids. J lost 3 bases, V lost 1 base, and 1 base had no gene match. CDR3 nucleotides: TGTGCCAGCAGCTTGAGGGACAGCTACGAGCAGTACTTC. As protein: CASSLRDSYEQYF.

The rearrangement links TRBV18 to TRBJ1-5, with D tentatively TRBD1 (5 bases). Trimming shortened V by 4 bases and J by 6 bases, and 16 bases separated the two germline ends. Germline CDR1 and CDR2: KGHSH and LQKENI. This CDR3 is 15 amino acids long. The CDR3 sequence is CASSRGTGLGQPQHF. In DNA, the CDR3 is TGTGCCAGCTCACGCGGTACAGGATTAGGTCAGCCCCAGCATTTT.

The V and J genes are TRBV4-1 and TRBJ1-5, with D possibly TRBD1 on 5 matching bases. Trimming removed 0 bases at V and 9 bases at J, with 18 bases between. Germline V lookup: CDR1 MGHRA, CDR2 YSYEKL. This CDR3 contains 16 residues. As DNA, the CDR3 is TGCGCCAGCAGCCAAGACCTGGACCCCCGCACAGGGCCCCAGCATTTT. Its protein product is CASSQDLDPRTGPQHF.

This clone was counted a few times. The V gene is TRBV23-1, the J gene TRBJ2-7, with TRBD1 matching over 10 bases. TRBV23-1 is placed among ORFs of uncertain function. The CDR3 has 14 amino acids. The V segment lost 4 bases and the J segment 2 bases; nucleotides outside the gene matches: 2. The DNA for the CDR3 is TGCGCCAGCAGTCCAGGACAGGGGGCCTACGAGCAGTACTTC. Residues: CASSPGQGAYEQYF.

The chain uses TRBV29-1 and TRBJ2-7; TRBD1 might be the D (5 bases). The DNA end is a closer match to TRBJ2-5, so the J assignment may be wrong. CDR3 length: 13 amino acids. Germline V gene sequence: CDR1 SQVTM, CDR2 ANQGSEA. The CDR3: CSVEGQLQETQYF. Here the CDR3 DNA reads TGCAGCGTTGAGGGGCAGCTACAAGAGACCCAGTACTTC.

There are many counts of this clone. The CDR3 sequence: CASSLGGGRSYEQYF. The CDR3 nucleotides read TGTGCCAGCAGCTTAGGCGGGGGCCGCTCCTACGAGCAGTACTTC. The J gene is TRBJ2-7, the V gene TRBV7-2; perhaps TRBD2 as D (7 bases). CDR1 is SGHTA and CDR2 is FQGNSA in the germline V gene. V dropped 1 base and J dropped 0 bases, with 10 bases sitting between them. The length of the CDR3 is 15 residues.

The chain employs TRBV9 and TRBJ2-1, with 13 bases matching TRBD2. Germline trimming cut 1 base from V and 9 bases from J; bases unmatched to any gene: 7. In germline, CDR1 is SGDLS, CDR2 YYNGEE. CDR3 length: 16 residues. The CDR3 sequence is CASSVTTSGGAGEQFF. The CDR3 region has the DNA TGTGCCAGCAGCGTAACTACTAGCGGGGGGGCTGGTGAGCAGTTCTTC.

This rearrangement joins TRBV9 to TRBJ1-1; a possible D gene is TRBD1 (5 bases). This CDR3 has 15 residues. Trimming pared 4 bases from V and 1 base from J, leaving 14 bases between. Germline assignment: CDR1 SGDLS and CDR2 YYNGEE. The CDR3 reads CASSSGYFPNTEAFF. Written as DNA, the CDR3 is TGTGCCAGCAGCTCAGGGTACTTCCCGAACACTGAAGCTTTCTTT.

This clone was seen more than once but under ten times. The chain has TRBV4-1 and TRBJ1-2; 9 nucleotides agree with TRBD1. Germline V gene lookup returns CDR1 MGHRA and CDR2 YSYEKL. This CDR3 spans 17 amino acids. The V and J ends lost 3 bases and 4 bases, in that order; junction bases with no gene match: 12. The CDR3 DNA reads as TGCGCCAGCAGCCACCCCTCCGGACAGGGGACCGTCTATGGCTACACCTTC. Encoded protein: CASSHPSGQGTVYGYTF.

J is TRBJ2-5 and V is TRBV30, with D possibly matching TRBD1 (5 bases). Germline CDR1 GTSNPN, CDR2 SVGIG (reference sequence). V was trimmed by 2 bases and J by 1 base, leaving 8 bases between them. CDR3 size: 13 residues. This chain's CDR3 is CAWSRQPQETQYF. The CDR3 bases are TGTGCCTGGAGTAGACAGCCCCAAGAGACCCAGTACTTC.

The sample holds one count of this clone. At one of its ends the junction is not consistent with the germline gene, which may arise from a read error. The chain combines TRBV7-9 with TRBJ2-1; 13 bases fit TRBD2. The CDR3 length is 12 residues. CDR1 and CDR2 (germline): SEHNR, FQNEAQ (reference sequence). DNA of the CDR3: TGCGCCAGCAGCGGACTAGCGGGGGCCCCAATCTTC. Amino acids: CASSGLAGAPIF.

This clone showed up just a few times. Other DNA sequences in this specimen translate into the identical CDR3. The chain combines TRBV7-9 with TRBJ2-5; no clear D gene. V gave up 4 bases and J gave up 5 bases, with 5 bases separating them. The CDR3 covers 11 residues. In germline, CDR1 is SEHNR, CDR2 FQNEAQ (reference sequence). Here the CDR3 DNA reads TGTGCCAGCAGCTCTGGGGAGACCCAGTACTTC. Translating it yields CASSSGETQYF.

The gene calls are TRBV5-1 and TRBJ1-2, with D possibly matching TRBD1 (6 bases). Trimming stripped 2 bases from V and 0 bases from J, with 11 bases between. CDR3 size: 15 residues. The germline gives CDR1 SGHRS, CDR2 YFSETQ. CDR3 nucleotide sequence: TGCGCCAGCAGCTTTGGACAGTCCTCTAACTATGGCTACACCTTC. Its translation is CASSFGQSSNYGYTF.

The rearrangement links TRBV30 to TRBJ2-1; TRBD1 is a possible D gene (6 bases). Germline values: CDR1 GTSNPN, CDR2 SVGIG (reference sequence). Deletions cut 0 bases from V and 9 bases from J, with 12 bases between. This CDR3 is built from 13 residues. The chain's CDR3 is CAWSVQGNGEQFF. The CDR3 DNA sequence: TGTGCCTGGAGTGTACAGGGTAACGGTGAGCAGTTCTTC.

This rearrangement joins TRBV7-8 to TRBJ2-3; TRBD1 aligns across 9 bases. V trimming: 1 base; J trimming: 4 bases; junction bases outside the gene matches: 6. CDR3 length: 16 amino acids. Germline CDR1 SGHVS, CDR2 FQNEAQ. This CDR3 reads CASSLGLGTGPDTQYF. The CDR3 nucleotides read TGTGCCAGCAGCTTAGGGCTCGGGACAGGGCCAGATACGCAGTATTTT. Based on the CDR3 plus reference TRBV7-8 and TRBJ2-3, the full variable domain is GAGVSQSPRYKVAKRGQDVALRCDPISGHVSLFWYQQALGQGPEFLTYFQNEAQLDKSGLPSDRFFAERPEGSVSTLKIQRTQQEDSAVYLCASSLGLGTGPDTQYFGPGTRLTVL.

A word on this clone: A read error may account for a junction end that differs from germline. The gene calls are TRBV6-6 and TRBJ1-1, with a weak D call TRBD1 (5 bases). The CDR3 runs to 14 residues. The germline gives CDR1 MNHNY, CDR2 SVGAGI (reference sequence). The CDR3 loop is CASRPGGGGTEASF. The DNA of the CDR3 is TGTGCCAGCAGACCCGGGGGGGGAGGCACTGAAGCTTCCTTT.

CDR3 nucleotides: TGCAGCGTTCGTCAGGCAGGTTACACAGATACGCAGTATTTT. Its translation: CSVRQAGYTDTQYF. The chain couples TRBV29-1 to TRBJ2-3, with D unresolved. Trimming stripped 5 bases from V and 2 bases from J, with 14 bases between. The CDR3 spans 14 residues. CDR1 is SQVTM and CDR2 is ANQGSEA in the germline V gene.

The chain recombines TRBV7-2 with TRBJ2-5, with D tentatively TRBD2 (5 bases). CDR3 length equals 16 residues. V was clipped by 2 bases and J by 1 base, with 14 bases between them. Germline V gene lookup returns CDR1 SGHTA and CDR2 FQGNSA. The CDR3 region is CASSLSSGNPQETQYF. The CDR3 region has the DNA TGTGCCAGCAGCTTATCGAGCGGAAATCCCCAAGAGACCCAGTACTTC.

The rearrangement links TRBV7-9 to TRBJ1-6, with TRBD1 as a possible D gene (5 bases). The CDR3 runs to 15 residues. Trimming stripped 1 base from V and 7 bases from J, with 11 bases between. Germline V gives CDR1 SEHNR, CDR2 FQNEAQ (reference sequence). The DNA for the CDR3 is TGTGCCAGCAGCTTAGTCGAGGGGCGAAATTCACCCCTCCACTTT. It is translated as CASSLVEGRNSPLHF.

The CDR3 DNA reads TGCGCCAGCAGCCAACCCTCCGAGGACAGGGGGAACTATGGCTACACCTTC. Residues: CASSQPSEDRGNYGYTF. J is TRBJ1-2 and V is TRBV4-1; 10 bases agree with TRBD1. The CDR3 runs 17 residues. Germline trimming cut 2 bases from V and 2 bases from J; bases unmatched to any gene: 8. In germline, CDR1 is MGHRA, CDR2 YSYEKL.

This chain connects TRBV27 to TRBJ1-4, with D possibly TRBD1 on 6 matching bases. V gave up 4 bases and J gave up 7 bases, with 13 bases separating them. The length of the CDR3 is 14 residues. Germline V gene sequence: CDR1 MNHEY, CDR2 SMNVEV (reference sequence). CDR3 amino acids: CASSSTGIGEKLFF. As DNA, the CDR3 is TGTGCCAGCAGTTCTACAGGGATCGGTGAAAAACTGTTTTTT.

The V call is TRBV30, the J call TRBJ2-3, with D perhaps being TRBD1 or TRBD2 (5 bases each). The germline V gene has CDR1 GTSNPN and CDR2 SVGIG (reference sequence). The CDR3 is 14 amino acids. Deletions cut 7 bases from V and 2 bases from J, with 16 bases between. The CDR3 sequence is CASRWGRHTDTQYF. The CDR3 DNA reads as TGTGCCTCTCGCTGGGGGAGACACACAGATACGCAGTATTTT.